The following is a TCR beta chain sequence with its context. Its antigen remains unknown. These data are taken from a study of long-term antiretroviral therapy in people with HIV. Every one of the donors gave at least one pre-ART PBMC sample and at least two post-ART PBMC samples. CDR3 length: 15 amino acids. V was pared by 3 bases and J by 6 bases, with 14 bases between. Germline V gene sequence: CDR1 MGHRA, CDR2 YSYEKL. Study-wide points: Versus controls, repertoires in people with HIV had narrower CDR3 length ranges. Upon ART, diversity increased but remained lower than transplant donor controls. Pre-ART clonal expansion yielded clones that dominated the repertoire at all time points.

This was the immunoSEQ v3.0 assay at survey level. Using immunoSEQ multiplex PCR, the repertoire was profiled, and TCRdb retains in-frame clones only, with some absent. This sample carries some 28,000 clones, roughly 73% of them seen once, and the ten largest clones take approximately 8.5%. The sequencing used unsorted PBMCs, collected 1.5 years before starting antiretroviral therapy. This receptor was obtained from a man aged 18-30 years with HIV. The chain couples TRBV4-1 to TRBJ2-2, with a weak D call TRBD2 (5 bases). CDR3 nucleotides: TGCGCCAGCAGCCAGAGGACTTCCTTGGCCGGGGAGCTGTTTTTT. This codes for CASSQRTSLAGELFF.